A selection of T cell receptor beta chains follows, all from one sample in a study of blood T cell repertoires in COVID-19. Libraries were prepared by immunoSEQ multiplex PCR; TCRdb keeps only in-frame clonotypes and omits some of them. The top ten hold about 4.5% of the sample, which has 150,000 to 200,000 clones, 85% to 90% seen once. Sequenced material: peripheral blood. All receptors come from a human donor in a cohort sampled during active COVID-19. CDR3s leave out the opening cysteine and the closing phenylalanine or tryptophan.

CDR3aa	v_gene	j_gene
ASSPSLAAGMY	TRBV28	TRBJ2-7
ASSRGGGGGYEQY	TRBV11-3	TRBJ2-7
ASSYAPRPRGEQY	TRBV6-2/TRBV6-3	TRBJ2-7
ASTTGYGTDTQY	TRBV2	TRBJ2-3
SALSGNTIY	TRBV20-1	TRBJ1-3
ASSEHGEIGNTIY	TRBV25-1	TRBJ1-3
ASSTNRGSISEAF	TRBV2	TRBJ1-1
ATSETGLAGGPGEQF	TRBV24-1	TRBJ2-1
ASSLGGGGPNEQF	TRBV11-2	TRBJ2-1
ASSPPALETQY	TRBV18	TRBJ2-5
ASSFDRGFYEQY	TRBV11-2	TRBJ2-7
ASRSTGLAYEQY	TRBV28	TRBJ2-7
ASSLALPGAGFGHEQY	TRBV7-2	TRBJ2-7
ASSLIQGKTEAF	TRBV7-2	TRBJ1-1
ASSPVGDTQY	TRBV18	TRBJ2-3
ASSLAQTANEKLF	TRBV7-9	TRBJ1-4
ASISRQGAHYEQY	TRBV6-5	TRBJ2-7
AWSDRVEYYGYT	TRBV30	TRBJ1-2
ATSVDSPLH	TRBV24-1	TRBJ1-6
ASLFRLAADEEQF	TRBV2	TRBJ2-1
ASSPLAGGVEQF	TRBV3-1/TRBV3-2	TRBJ2-1
ASSSMGGQGAAKTQY	TRBV28	TRBJ2-5
ASSTTGGEHEKLF	TRBV6-6	TRBJ1-4
ASNQGSNQPQH	TRBV6-6	TRBJ1-5
AISEGTGNQPQH	TRBV10-3	TRBJ1-5
ASSIGGTGRSVVYNEQF	TRBV19	TRBJ2-1
AWSVTLGSRRETQY	TRBV30	TRBJ2-5
ASKGTSALSYNEQF	TRBV4-1	TRBJ2-1
ASSLGSWEVNTGELF	TRBV11-2	TRBJ2-2
ASSFGVAGGKADTQY	TRBV11-3	TRBJ2-3
ASSTGTFPDTQY	TRBV5-5	TRBJ2-3
ASSLSSYEQY	TRBV5-1	TRBJ2-7
ASSPTPGGQGEYEQY	TRBV5-4	TRBJ2-7
ASSFSGGLEETQY	TRBV7-9	TRBJ2-5
ASSLAGGLYEQY	TRBV27	TRBJ2-7
ASSNSWEQY	TRBV6-2/TRBV6-3	TRBJ2-7
SAPGGGEQF	TRBV20-1	TRBJ2-1
AWRAAGTTNTGELF	TRBV30	TRBJ2-2
ASSQYNEQF	TRBV27	TRBJ2-1
ASNRGDYGYT	TRBV6-5	TRBJ1-2
ASSHPPSGSRYNEQF	TRBV4-1	TRBJ2-1
ASSLRPGPAEPQH	TRBV5-1	TRBJ1-5
ASSRRDRGNYEQY	TRBV5-1	TRBJ2-7
ASSQATSGIYEQY	TRBV4-3	TRBJ2-7
AWSVGVYSNQPQH	TRBV30	TRBJ1-5
ASSPGLAGGTGELF	TRBV19	TRBJ2-2
ASSRPPLGGAYGEQY	TRBV2	TRBJ2-7
ASTSGGERNEQF	TRBV7-6	TRBJ2-1
ASSVDRGVGGYT	TRBV5-4	TRBJ1-2
ATSSPLEGDIQY	TRBV24-1	TRBJ2-4
ASSVGQVRGYT	TRBV5-6	TRBJ1-2
ASSVETTKNTGELF	TRBV9	TRBJ2-2
ASSVSGTGGFGEKLF	TRBV9	TRBJ1-4
ASSDGGDRGPPSGNTIY	TRBV11-3	TRBJ1-3
ASSQGGGQGRYT	TRBV3-1/TRBV3-2	TRBJ1-2
ASSPREGGADTQY	TRBV10-1	TRBJ2-3
ASSYVAVNTEAF	TRBV5-1	TRBJ1-1
ASSEQTGGQETQY	TRBV6-1	TRBJ2-5
ASSQFTGSGANVLT	TRBV4-3	TRBJ2-6
ASSFFSGLAGLSTDTQY	TRBV7-8	TRBJ2-3